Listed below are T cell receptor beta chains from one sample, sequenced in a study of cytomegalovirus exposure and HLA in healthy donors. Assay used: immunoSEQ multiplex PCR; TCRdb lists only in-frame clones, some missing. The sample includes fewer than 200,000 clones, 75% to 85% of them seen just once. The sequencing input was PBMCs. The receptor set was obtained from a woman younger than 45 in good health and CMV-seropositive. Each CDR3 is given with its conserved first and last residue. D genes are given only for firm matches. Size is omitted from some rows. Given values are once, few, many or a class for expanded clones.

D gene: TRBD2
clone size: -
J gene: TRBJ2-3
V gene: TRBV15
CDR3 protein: CATSGTSGLLLSTDTQYF
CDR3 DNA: TGTGCCACCAGCGGAACTAGCGGTTTACTGCTGAGCACAGATACGCAGTATTTT

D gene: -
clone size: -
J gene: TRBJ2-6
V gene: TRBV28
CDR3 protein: CASSWASPSGANVLTF
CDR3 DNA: TGTGCCAGCAGTTGGGCATCCCCCTCTGGGGCCAACGTCCTGACTTTC

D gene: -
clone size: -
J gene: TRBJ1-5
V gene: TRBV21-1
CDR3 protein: CASSPRTGGLNQPQHF
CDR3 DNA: TGTGCCAGCAGCCCTCGGACAGGGGGGCTTAATCAGCCCCAGCATTTT

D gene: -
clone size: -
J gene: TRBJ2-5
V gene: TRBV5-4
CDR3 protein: CASSFREETQYF
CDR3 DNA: TGTGCCAGCAGCTTTAGAGAAGAGACCCAGTACTTC

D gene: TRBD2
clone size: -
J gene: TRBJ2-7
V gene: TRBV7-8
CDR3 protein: CASSPQLSSGSHEQYF
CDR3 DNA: TGTGCCAGCAGCCCCCAACTTTCGAGCGGGAGCCACGAGCAGTACTTC

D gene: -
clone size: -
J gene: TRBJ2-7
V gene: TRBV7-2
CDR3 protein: CASSLADVRDEQYF
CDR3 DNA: TGTGCCAGCAGCTTAGCCGATGTGAGGGACGAGCAGTACTTC

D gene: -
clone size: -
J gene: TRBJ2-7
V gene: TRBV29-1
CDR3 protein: CSVGVTYYEQYF
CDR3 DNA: TGCAGCGTTGGCGTGACTTATTACGAGCAGTACTTC

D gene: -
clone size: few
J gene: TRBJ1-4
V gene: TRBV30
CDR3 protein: CAWSPSYRTSNEKLFF
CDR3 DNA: TGTGCCTGGAGTCCTTCCTACAGGACCTCTAATGAAAAACTGTTTTTT

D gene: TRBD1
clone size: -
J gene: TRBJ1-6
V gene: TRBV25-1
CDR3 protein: CASKDRGIDSPLHF
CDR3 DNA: TGTGCCAGCAAGGACAGGGGGATCGATTCACCCCTCCACTTT

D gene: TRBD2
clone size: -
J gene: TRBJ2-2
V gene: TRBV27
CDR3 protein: CASRTAGGLSTGELFF
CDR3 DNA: TGTGCCAGCAGAACCGCGGGGGGGTTGAGCACCGGGGAGCTGTTTTTT

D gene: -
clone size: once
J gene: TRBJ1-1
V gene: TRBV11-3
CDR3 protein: CASSLRGGTEAFF
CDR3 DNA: TGTGCCAGCAGTCTTAGGGGAGGCACTGAAGCTTTCTTT

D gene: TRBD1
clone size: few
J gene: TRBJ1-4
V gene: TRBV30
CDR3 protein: CAWSLRQGATNEKLFF
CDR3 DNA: TGTGCCTGGAGTCTACGACAGGGGGCAACTAATGAAAAACTGTTTTTT

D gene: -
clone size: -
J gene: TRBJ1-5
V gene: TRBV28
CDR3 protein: CASHPGWSNQPQHF
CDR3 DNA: TGTGCCAGCCATCCAGGGTGGAGCAATCAGCCCCAGCATTTT

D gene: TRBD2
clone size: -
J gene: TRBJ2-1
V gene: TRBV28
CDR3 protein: CASSLFGRDEQFF
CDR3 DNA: TGTGCCAGCAGCCTTTTCGGGAGGGATGAGCAGTTCTTC

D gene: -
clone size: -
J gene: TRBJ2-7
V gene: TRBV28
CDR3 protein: CASSSIGGFGRGYEQYF
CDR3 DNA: TGTGCCAGCAGTTCCATTGGGGGTTTCGGCAGGGGTTACGAGCAGTACTTC

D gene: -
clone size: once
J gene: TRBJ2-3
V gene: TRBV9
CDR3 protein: CASSPYGGGDTDTQYF
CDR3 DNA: TGTGCCAGCAGCCCCTACGGAGGAGGGGACACAGATACGCAGTATTTT

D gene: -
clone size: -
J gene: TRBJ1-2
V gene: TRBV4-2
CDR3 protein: CASSQDPEAVYGYTF
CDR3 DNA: TGTGCCAGCAGCCAAGATCCGGAGGCAGTCTATGGCTACACCTTC

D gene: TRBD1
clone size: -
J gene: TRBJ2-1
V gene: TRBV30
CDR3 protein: CAWLRQGAYNEQFF
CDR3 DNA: TGTGCCTGGCTTCGACAGGGGGCCTACAATGAGCAGTTCTTC

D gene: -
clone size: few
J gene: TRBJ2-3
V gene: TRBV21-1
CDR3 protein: CASSRGKHTDTQYF
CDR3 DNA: TGTGCCAGCAGCCGAGGGAAACACACAGATACGCAGTATTTT

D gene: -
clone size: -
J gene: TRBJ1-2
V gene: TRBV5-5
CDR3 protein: CASSLGEDYGYTF
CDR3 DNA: TGTGCCAGCAGCTTGGGGGAGGATTATGGCTACACCTTC

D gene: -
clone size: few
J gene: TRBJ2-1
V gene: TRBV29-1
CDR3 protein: CSVSWDNSYNEQFF
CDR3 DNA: TGCAGCGTTTCATGGGACAACTCCTACAATGAGCAGTTCTTC

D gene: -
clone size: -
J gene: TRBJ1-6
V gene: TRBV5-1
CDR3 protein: CASSPEGYNSPLHF
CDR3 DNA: TGCGCCAGCAGCCCGGAGGGATATAATTCACCCCTCCACTTT

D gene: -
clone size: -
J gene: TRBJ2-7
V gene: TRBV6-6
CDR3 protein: CASSPGTYPTYEQYF
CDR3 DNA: TGTGCCAGCAGTCCCGGGACTTATCCCACCTACGAGCAGTACTTC

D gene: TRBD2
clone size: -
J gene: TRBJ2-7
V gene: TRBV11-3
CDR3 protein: CASSSRLAPAYEQYF
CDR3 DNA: TGTGCCAGCAGCTCCCGACTAGCGCCGGCCTACGAGCAGTACTTC

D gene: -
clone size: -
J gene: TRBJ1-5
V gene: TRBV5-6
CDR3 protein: CASSSTVHSNQPQHF
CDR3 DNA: TGTGCCAGCAGCTCAACAGTTCATAGCAATCAGCCCCAGCATTTT

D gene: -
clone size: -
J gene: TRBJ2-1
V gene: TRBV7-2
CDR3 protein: CASRHTMEDLDNEQFF
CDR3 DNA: TGTGCCAGCAGACACACGATGGAGGACCTGGACAATGAGCAGTTCTTC

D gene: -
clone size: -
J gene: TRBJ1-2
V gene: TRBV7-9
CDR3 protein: CASSSGEANYGYTF
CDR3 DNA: TGTGCCAGCAGCTCGGGGGAAGCTAACTATGGCTACACCTTC

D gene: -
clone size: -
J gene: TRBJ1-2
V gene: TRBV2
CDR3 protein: CASSATGYYGYTF
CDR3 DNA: TGTGCCAGCAGTGCTACAGGTTACTATGGCTACACCTTC

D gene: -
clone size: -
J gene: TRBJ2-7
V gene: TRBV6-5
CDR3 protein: CASSYRSRDEQYF
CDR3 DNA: TGTGCCAGCAGTTATCGGAGCAGGGACGAGCAGTACTTC

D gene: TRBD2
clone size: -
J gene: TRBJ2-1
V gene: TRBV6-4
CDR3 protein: CASSELAGEGNEQFF
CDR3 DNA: TGTGCCAGCAGCGAACTAGCGGGGGAGGGCAATGAGCAGTTCTTC

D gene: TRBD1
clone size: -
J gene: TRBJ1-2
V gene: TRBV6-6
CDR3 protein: CASSSPPGQDYGYTF
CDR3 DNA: TGTGCCAGCAGTTCCCCACCTGGACAGGACTATGGCTACACCTTC

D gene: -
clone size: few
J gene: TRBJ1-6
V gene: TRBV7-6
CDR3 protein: CASRSRSSYNSPLHF
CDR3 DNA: TGTGCCAGCAGATCTAGAAGCTCCTATAATTCACCCCTCCACTTT

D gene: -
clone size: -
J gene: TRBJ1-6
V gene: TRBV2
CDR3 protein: CASSAGYSPLHF
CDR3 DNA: TGTGCCAGCAGTGCGGGGTATTCACCCCTCCACTTT

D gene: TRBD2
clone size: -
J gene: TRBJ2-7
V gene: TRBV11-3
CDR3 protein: CASSRLLAGVSEQYF
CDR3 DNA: TGTGCCAGCAGCCGATTACTAGCGGGAGTCTCCGAGCAGTACTTC

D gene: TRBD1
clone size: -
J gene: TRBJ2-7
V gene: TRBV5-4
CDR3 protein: CASSQRKTGGSWEQYF
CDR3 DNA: TGTGCCAGCAGCCAAAGAAAAACAGGGGGCTCGTGGGAGCAGTACTTC

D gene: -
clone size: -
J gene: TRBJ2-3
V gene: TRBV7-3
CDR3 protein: CASSLVGRTDTQYF
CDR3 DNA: TGTGCCAGCAGCTTGGTCGGTCGCACAGATACGCAGTATTTT

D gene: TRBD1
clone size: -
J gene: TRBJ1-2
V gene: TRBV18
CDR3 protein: CASSLGTGKVYGYTF
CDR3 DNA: TGTGCCAGCTCACTGGGGACAGGGAAGGTCTATGGCTACACCTTC

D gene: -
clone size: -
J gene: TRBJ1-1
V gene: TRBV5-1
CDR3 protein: CASSSTGLMNTEAFF
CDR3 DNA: TGCGCCAGCAGCTCCACGGGACTTATGAACACTGAAGCTTTCTTT

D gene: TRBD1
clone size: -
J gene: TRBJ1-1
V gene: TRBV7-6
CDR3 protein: CASSLGALDRVGAFF
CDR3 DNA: TGTGCCAGCAGCTTAGGGGCACTTGACAGGGTGGGAGCTTTCTTT

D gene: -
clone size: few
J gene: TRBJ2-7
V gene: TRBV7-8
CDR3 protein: CASRPSSTGFHEQYF
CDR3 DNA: TGTGCCAGCAGGCCCTCAAGTACAGGGTTCCACGAGCAGTACTTC

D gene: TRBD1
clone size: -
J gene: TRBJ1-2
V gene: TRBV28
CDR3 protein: CASSWTQGAQGYTF
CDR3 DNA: TGTGCCAGCAGTTGGACACAGGGGGCGCAGGGCTACACCTTC

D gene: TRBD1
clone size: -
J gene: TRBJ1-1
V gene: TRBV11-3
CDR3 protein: CASSYGTGNTEAFF
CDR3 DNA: TGTGCCAGCAGCTACGGGACAGGGAACACTGAAGCTTTCTTT

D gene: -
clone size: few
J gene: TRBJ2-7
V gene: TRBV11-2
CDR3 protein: CASSLGPLGSEQYF
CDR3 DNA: TGTGCCAGCAGCTTGGGCCCCTTGGGGAGCGAGCAGTACTTC

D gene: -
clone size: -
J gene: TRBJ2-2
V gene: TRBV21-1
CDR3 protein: CASSKEPSGRWNTGELFF
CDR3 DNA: TGTGCCAGCAGCAAAGAGCCTAGCGGGAGGTGGAACACCGGGGAGCTGTTTTTT

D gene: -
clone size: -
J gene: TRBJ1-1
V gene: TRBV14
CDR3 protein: CASSQDLRGTEAFF
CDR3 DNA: TGTGCCAGCAGCCAAGATCTTAGGGGTACTGAAGCTTTCTTT

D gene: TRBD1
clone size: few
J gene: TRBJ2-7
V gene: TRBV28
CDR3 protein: CASSFRDRVYYEQYF
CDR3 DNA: TGTGCCAGCAGTTTCCGGGACAGGGTATACTACGAGCAGTACTTC

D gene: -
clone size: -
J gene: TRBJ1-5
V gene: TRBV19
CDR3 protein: CASSPGVRVNQPQHF
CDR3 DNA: TGTGCCAGTAGTCCAGGGGTACGGGTCAATCAGCCCCAGCATTTT

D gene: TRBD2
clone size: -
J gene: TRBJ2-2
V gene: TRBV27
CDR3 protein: CASSEGGASRTGELFF
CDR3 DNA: TGTGCCAGCAGCGAGGGAGGGGCGTCTCGGACCGGGGAGCTGTTTTTT

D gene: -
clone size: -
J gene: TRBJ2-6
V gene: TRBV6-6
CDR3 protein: CASSYGISGANVLTF
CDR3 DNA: TGTGCCAGCAGTTACGGCATCTCTGGGGCCAACGTCCTGACTTTC

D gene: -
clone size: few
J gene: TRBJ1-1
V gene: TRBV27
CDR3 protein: CASRLGPSGSTEAFF
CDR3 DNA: TGTGCCAGCAGACTAGGCCCGTCGGGGAGCACTGAAGCTTTCTTT

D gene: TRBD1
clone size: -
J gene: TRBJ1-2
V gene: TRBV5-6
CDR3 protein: CASSQDRVGYTF
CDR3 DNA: TGTGCCAGCAGCCAAGACAGGGTCGGCTACACCTTC

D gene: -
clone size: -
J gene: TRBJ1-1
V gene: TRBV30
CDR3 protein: CAWSDLQGTEAFF
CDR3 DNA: TGTGCCTGGAGCGATCTACAGGGTACTGAAGCTTTCTTT

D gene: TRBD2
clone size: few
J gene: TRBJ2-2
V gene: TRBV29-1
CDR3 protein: CSGRLAGAFAGELFF
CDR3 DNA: TGCAGCGGCCGACTAGCGGGAGCGTTCGCCGGGGAGCTGTTTTTT

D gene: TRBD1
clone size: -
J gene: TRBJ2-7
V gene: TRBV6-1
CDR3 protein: CASSEPGQGAGEQYF
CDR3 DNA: TGTGCCAGCAGTGAACCGGGACAGGGGGCTGGCGAGCAGTACTTC